This T cell receptor beta chain was sequenced in a study of Ad26.COV2.S vaccination and SARS-CoV-2 variants. Findings and caveats of the study: Breadth of non-spike TCRs did not differ between vaccinees and placebo recipients. The TCR breadth and depth analyses may have understated or missed part of the total T cell responses.

TCRdb's copy holds only in-frame clones and misses some; the assay was immunoSEQ multiplex PCR. This table holds around 300,000 clones, approximately 86% found once. Stated treatment: 15 to 20 received Ad26.COV2.S at low or high dose, single or two shots; 5 received placebo; per-sample allocation not given. Sampling was done on day 63 after the first vaccine or placebo injection. Germline-derived CDR1 and CDR2 are MDHEN and SYDVKM. The CDR3 extends over 15 amino acids. Trimming left V 10 bases short and J 9 bases short, with 24 bases between. Worth noting for this clone: Its antigen is not identified.

The sequencing here drew on peripheral blood, taken in a trial of Ad26.COV2.S vaccine versus placebo. The chain employs TRBV28 and TRBJ1-4, with a tentative D call TRBD1 (6 bases). This clonotype was obtained from a person between 18 and 59 years old who received the Ad26.COV2.S COVID-19 vaccine or a placebo. CDR3 DNA: TGTGCCACCGGATTAGTGGCAGGGGTTAAGAAAAAACTGTTTTTT. Translation: CATGLVAGVKKKLFF.